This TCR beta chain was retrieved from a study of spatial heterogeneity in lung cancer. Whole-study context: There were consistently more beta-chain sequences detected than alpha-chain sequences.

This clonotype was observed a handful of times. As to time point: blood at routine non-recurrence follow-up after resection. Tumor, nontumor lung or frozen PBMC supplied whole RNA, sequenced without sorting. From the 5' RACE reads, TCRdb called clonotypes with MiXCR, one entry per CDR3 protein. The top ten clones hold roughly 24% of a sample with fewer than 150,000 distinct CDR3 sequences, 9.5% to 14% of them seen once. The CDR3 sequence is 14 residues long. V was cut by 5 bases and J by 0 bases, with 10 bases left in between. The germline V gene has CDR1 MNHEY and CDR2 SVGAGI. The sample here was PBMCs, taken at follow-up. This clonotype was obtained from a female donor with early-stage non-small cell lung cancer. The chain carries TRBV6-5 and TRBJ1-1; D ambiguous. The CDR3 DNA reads TGTGCCAGCAGTGATGACTGGATGAACACTGAAGCTTTCTTT. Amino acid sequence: CASSDDWMNTEAFF.